These T cell receptor beta chains were read from a single sample in a study of blood T cell repertoires in COVID-19. Profiled with immunoSEQ multiplex PCR; TCRdb holds only in-frame clones, not every one. The sample includes approximately 79,000 clones, about 89% of them seen just once. The sample was peripheral blood. The origin of the receptors is a man aged 55 to 70 with acute or convalescent COVID-19. The CDR3 runs from the conserved cysteine through the conserved F or W. The D gene is left open where the match is weak. Not every row has a clone size; where given, it reads once, few, many or a size class.

TRBJ2-1,.,TRBV29-1,.,CSVADNHNEQFF,TGCAGCGTTGCCGACAACCACAATGAGCAGTTCTTC
TRBJ2-3,.,TRBV4-1,.,CASSQQTDTQYF,TGCGCCAGCAGCCAACAAACAGATACGCAGTATTTT
TRBJ1-3,.,TRBV3-1/TRBV3-2,few,CASSQPLGAGGNTIYF,TGTGCCAGCAGCCAACCCCTGGGGGCTGGAGGAAACACCATATATTTT
TRBJ2-5,TRBD2,TRBV5-4,.,CASSPTPGLAGGGETQYF,TGTGCCAGCAGCCCAACTCCGGGACTAGCGGGAGGCGGGGAGACCCAGTACTTC
TRBJ1-2,.,TRBV7-9,.,CASSLPTGNYGYTF,TGTGCCAGCAGCTTACCCACAGGGAACTATGGCTACACCTTC
TRBJ1-1,.,TRBV7-9,.,CASSHSAALSLGAFF,TGTGCCAGCAGCCATTCGGCAGCATTGAGCCTAGGAGCTTTCTTT
TRBJ1-2,.,TRBV2,.,CASSGAATNYGYTF,TGTGCCAGCAGTGGGGCCGCTACTAACTATGGCTACACCTTC
TRBJ2-5,TRBD1,TRBV5-6,.,CASRSPGQGMGAETQYF,TGTGCCAGCAGATCCCCGGGACAGGGTATGGGGGCTGAGACCCAGTACTTC
TRBJ1-1,.,TRBV14,.,CASSRQRNTEAFF,TGTGCCAGCAGCCGACAGAGGAACACTGAAGCTTTCTTT
TRBJ1-5,TRBD1,TRBV19,.,CASSPTGGAGQPQHF,TGTGCCAGTAGTCCCACAGGGGGCGCGGGGCAGCCCCAGCATTTT
TRBJ2-7,.,TRBV11-1,once,CASSLGLGHYEQYF,TGTGCCAGCAGCTTAGGCCTGGGACACTACGAGCAGTACTTC
TRBJ1-1,.,TRBV19,.,CASSKFKGQGLTEAFF,TGTGCCAGTTCGAAATTTAAGGGGCAGGGTCTCACTGAAGCTTTCTTT
TRBJ1-2,.,TRBV7-2,.,CASSFGTGTNYGYTF,TGTGCCAGCAGCTTCGGAACCGGGACAAACTATGGCTACACCTTC
TRBJ2-1,.,TRBV9,.,CASSPRGLTYNEQFF,TGTGCCAGCAGCCCCCGCGGACTTACCTACAATGAGCAGTTCTTC
TRBJ1-1,.,TRBV6-5,.,CASTLTANTEAFF,TGTGCCAGCACCCTCACAGCGAACACTGAAGCTTTCTTT
TRBJ2-1,TRBD2,TRBV3-1/TRBV3-2,once,CASSQGGAGGPWYEQFF,TGTGCCAGCAGCCAAGGTGGAGCGGGAGGGCCGTGGTATGAGCAGTTCTTC
TRBJ2-7,TRBD1,TRBV19,few,CASSSFPGQGRPEQYF,TGTGCCAGTAGTTCCTTCCCGGGACAGGGGCGCCCCGAGCAGTACTTC
TRBJ1-2,TRBD1,TRBV7-9,.,CASSLVETGKGYTF,TGTGCCAGCAGCTTAGTCGAGACAGGGAAGGGCTACACCTTC
TRBJ2-7,.,TRBV10-1,.,CASSPGHKTYEQYF,TGCGCCAGCAGTCCGGGACACAAAACCTACGAGCAGTACTTC
TRBJ2-1,.,TRBV13,once,CASSLGQGGSSYNEQFF,TGTGCCAGCAGCTTAGGACAGGGGGGGAGCTCCTACAATGAGCAGTTCTTC
TRBJ1-1,.,TRBV29-1,.,CSVAPTGSPEAFF,TGCAGCGTTGCGCCTACAGGGAGCCCTGAAGCTTTCTTT
TRBJ1-3,.,TRBV2,.,CASSEAGVQGNTIYF,TGTGCCAGCAGTGAAGCAGGGGTTCAAGGAAACACCATATATTTT
TRBJ1-4,.,TRBV7-8,.,CASSPTGLGNEKLFF,TGTGCCAGCAGCCCCACAGGGCTAGGTAATGAAAAACTGTTTTTT
TRBJ1-3,TRBD1,TRBV29-1,once,CSVGTGGIGNTIYF,TGCAGCGTCGGGACAGGCGGTATTGGAAACACCATATATTTT
TRBJ1-3,.,TRBV19,.,CASSRDRENTIYF,TGTGCCAGTAGTAGGGACCGGGAGAACACCATATATTTT
TRBJ1-2,TRBD1,TRBV7-9,.,CASSLNQGAGDYGYTF,TGTGCCAGCAGCTTGAACCAGGGGGCCGGGGACTATGGCTACACCTTC
TRBJ2-3,.,TRBV21-1,.,CASGPDREGADTQYF,TGTGCCAGCGGCCCAGACAGGGAAGGGGCAGATACGCAGTATTTT
TRBJ2-2,TRBD2,TRBV2,.,CASWRGTTANTGELFF,TGTGCCAGTTGGAGAGGGACTACCGCGAACACCGGGGAGCTGTTTTTT
TRBJ2-1,.,TRBV24-1,.,CATSDSSGTPGYNEQFF,TGTGCCACCAGTGATTCCTCCGGGACACCAGGATACAATGAGCAGTTCTTC
TRBJ1-4,TRBD1,TRBV19,.,CASSKRQGATNEKLFF,TGTGCCAGTAGTAAGCGACAGGGCGCAACTAATGAAAAACTGTTTTTT
TRBJ2-2,TRBD2,TRBV30,.,CAGGGLARANTGELFF,TGTGCCGGGGGGGGACTAGCGCGGGCTAACACCGGGGAGCTGTTTTTT
TRBJ1-1,.,TRBV27,.,CASSFTTSPNTEAFF,TGTGCCAGCAGTTTTACGACAAGTCCGAACACTGAAGCTTTCTTT
TRBJ2-3,TRBD2,TRBV5-1,.,CASSRLTGASGGYSTDTQYF,TGCGCCAGCAGCCGATTAACTGGGGCTAGCGGGGGATATAGCACAGATACGCAGTATTTT
TRBJ1-3,.,TRBV15,.,CATSRPPGSGNTIYF,TGTGCCACCAGCAGACCTCCAGGCTCTGGAAACACCATATATTTT
TRBJ1-6,.,TRBV19,.,CASSRGSSYNSPLHF,TGTGCCAGTAGTCGGGGGAGCTCCTATAATTCACCCCTCCACTTT
TRBJ1-2,.,TRBV5-1,.,CASSLIDSNYGYTF,TGCGCCAGCAGCTTGATCGACTCTAACTATGGCTACACCTTC
TRBJ1-4,.,TRBV20-1,.,CSATYRDLLFF,TGCAGTGCTACATACCGGGATTTACTGTTTTTT
TRBJ2-3,TRBD1,TRBV10-1,.,CASSDSGQGGTDTQYF,TGCGCCAGCAGTGACTCCGGACAGGGAGGCACAGATACGCAGTATTTT
TRBJ1-2,.,TRBV18,few,CASSPAGDYGYTF,TGTGCCAGCTCACCGGCAGGGGATTATGGCTACACCTTC
TRBJ2-1,TRBD2,TRBV9,.,CASSVAPAGMGRGGEQFF,TGTGCCAGCAGCGTAGCCCCAGCGGGAATGGGGCGAGGAGGTGAGCAGTTCTTC
TRBJ1-4,TRBD1,TRBV27,.,CASSFTGVRNEKLFF,TGTGCCAGCAGTTTTACAGGGGTCCGTAATGAAAAACTGTTTTTT
TRBJ2-5,.,TRBV5-1,.,CASALGGETQYF,TGCGCCAGCGCTCTTGGAGGTGAGACCCAGTACTTC
TRBJ1-4,TRBD1,TRBV7-8,.,CASSWTGGGEKLFF,TGTGCCAGCAGCTGGACAGGGGGAGGTGAAAAACTGTTTTTT
TRBJ2-5,.,TRBV25-1,.,CASASGGRGETQYF,TGTGCCAGCGCCTCCGGGGGGCGAGGGGAGACCCAGTACTTC
TRBJ1-6,TRBD1,TRBV27,.,CASSLPRQGFKSPLHF,TGTGCCAGCAGTTTACCCCGACAGGGATTTAAGTCACCCCTCCACTTT
TRBJ1-5,TRBD1,TRBV6-6,.,CASSIDRVQPQHF,TGTGCCAGCAGCATAGACAGGGTTCAGCCCCAGCATTTT
TRBJ2-5,.,TRBV7-8,.,CASSRRTGQETQYF,TGTGCCAGCAGCCGACGGACTGGACAAGAGACCCAGTACTTC
TRBJ2-7,TRBD2,TRBV7-3,.,CASSLGLAGINEQYF,TGTGCCAGCAGCTTGGGACTAGCGGGAATAAACGAGCAGTACTTC